Below are 24 T cell receptor beta chains sequenced from a single sample in a study of cytomegalovirus exposure and HLA in healthy donors. The primer mix had 60 Vbeta and 13 Jbeta primers. Using immunoSEQ multiplex PCR, the repertoire was profiled, and TCRdb retains in-frame clones only, with some absent. The sample records 30,000 to 45,000 clones, more than 80% being singletons. Sequences were obtained from PBMCs. All receptors derive from a woman between 35 and 50 years old in good health and CMV-seropositive.

V and J are TRBV28 and TRBJ1-5; D perhaps matches TRBD1 (6 bases). CDR1 MDHEN and CDR2 SYDVKM come from the germline V gene. Trimming took 3 bases from V and 2 from J, leaving 11 bases between them. The CDR3 is 15 amino acids. Here the CDR3 reads CASSLPGVGNQPQHF. The CDR3, as DNA: TGTGCCAGCAGTTTGCCAGGGGTGGGCAATCAGCCCCAGCATTTT. Variable domain in full (rest from reference TRBV28 and TRBJ1-5): DVKVTQSSRYLVKRTGEKVFLECVQDMDHENMFWYRQDPGLGLRLIYFSYDVKMKEKGDIPEGYSVSREKKERFSLILESASTNQTSMYLCASSLPGVGNQPQHFGDGTRLSIL.

The rearrangement joins TRBV7-9 to TRBJ1-2; D not resolved. The CDR3 extends over 16 amino acids. V was shortened by 1 base and J by 4 bases, with 16 bases between the two germline ends. CDR1 and CDR2 from the germline V gene are SEHNR and FQNEAQ (reference sequence). The CDR3 coding sequence is TGTGCCAGCAGCTTAGTTGGGAGCTCCCGGGGCTATGGCTACACCTTC. It codes for CASSLVGSSRGYGYTF.

The chain recombines TRBV11-2 with TRBJ2-5; possible D gene TRBD2, 6 bases. Deletions cut 2 bases from V and 3 bases from J, with 16 bases between. Germline CDR1 SGHAT, CDR2 FQNNGV. The CDR3 runs 16 residues. The CDR3: CASSLMEGHTKETQYF. The CDR3, as DNA: TGTGCCAGCAGCTTAATGGAGGGGCACACAAAAGAGACCCAGTACTTC.

The chain has TRBV11-2 and TRBJ2-1, with a tentative D call TRBD2 (6 bases). The V end was cut by 5 bases, the J end by 6 bases, with 14 bases between. In germline, CDR1 is SGHAT, CDR2 FQNNGV. This CDR3 is 14 amino acids long. CDR3 loop: CASSPREAGNEQFF. Here the CDR3 DNA reads TGTGCCAGCAGCCCTAGGGAGGCTGGCAATGAGCAGTTCTTC.

The chain joins TRBV19 to TRBJ1-2, with TRBD1 matching 10 bases. Germline CDR1 is LNHDA and CDR2 is SQIVND (reference sequence). This CDR3 contains 19 residues. V lost 6 bases, J lost 0 bases, and 16 bases stayed unmatched. In DNA, the CDR3 is TGTGCCAGTAGGACCCCGCCCGGGACAGGGGCAGGGACTAACTATGGCTACACCTTC. Amino acid sequence: CASRTPPGTGAGTNYGYTF.

This chain uses TRBV5-5 with TRBJ2-7; TRBD1 matches at 7 bases. CDR1 and CDR2 (germline): SGHKS, YYEKEE (reference sequence). The CDR3 runs 14 residues. With 1 base clipped from V and 2 bases from J, the junction kept 3 bases outside the gene matches. CDR3 loop: CASSLTGAPYEQYF. The CDR3 DNA follows: TGTGCCAGCAGCTTGACAGGGGCCCCCTACGAGCAGTACTTC. Variable domain in full (rest from reference TRBV5-5 and TRBJ2-7): DAGVTQSPTHLIKTRGQQVTLRCSPISGHKSVSWYQQVLGQGPQFIFQYYEKEERGRGNFPDRFSARQFPNYSSELNVNALLLGDSALYLCASSLTGAPYEQYFGPGTRLTVT.

The chain combines TRBV6-1 with TRBJ2-2; 8 bases map to TRBD1. This CDR3 is 14 amino acids long. CDR1 is MNHNS and CDR2 is SASEGT in the germline V gene. Trimming cost V 5 bases and J 6 bases; bases outside gene matches: 5. The CDR3 reads CASSHTGGSGELFF. The CDR3 region has the DNA TGTGCCAGCAGTCATACAGGGGGGTCCGGGGAGCTGTTTTTT.

This clone is a singleton in its sample. The V call is TRBV5-4, the J call TRBJ2-3, with D perhaps matching TRBD2 (7 bases). CDR3 length: 17 residues. CDR1 and CDR2 from the germline V gene are SGHNT and YYREEE (reference sequence). V lost 0 bases, J lost 2 bases, and 16 bases lay in between. The CDR3: CASSLAAGASFTDTQYF. The CDR3 DNA follows: TGTGCCAGCAGCTTGGCGGCGGGGGCATCCTTCACAGATACGCAGTATTTT.

J is TRBJ1-2 and V is TRBV5-6; 8 bases agree with TRBD1. With V trimmed by 1 base and J by 8 bases, 7 bases remained unmatched. This CDR3 has 14 residues. Looked up from germline, CDR1 is SGHDT and CDR2 is YYEEEE. CDR3 protein: CASSLSAGGRGYTF. As DNA, the CDR3 is TGTGCCAGCAGCTTGTCCGCAGGGGGCCGGGGCTACACCTTC.

In this sample, this clone turned up once. V gene TRBV27 combines with J gene TRBJ2-7; D is unclear. Germline V gene sequence: CDR1 MNHEY, CDR2 SMNVEV (reference sequence). Trimming stripped 0 bases from V and 0 bases from J, with 9 bases between. The CDR3 consists of 15 residues. The CDR3 DNA sequence: TGTGCCAGCAGTTTATCCGGTTACAGCTCCTACGAGCAGTACTTC. Its translation: CASSLSGYSSYEQYF.

The chain carries TRBV18 and TRBJ2-1, with 7 bases identical to TRBD2. Per germline, CDR1 KGHSH and CDR2 LQKENI. The CDR3 extends over 20 amino acids. The V segment lost 1 base and the J segment 0 bases; nucleotides outside the gene matches: 15. CDR3 nucleotides: TGTGCCAGCTCACCACGTTTGGGGACTACGGGGGGAAGCTCCTACAATGAGCAGTTCTTC. Translating it yields CASSPRLGTTGGSSYNEQFF. Combining the CDR3 with reference TRBV18 and TRBJ2-1 gives the whole variable domain NAGVMQNPRHLVRRRGQEARLRCSPMKGHSHVYWYRQLPEEGLKFMVYLQKENIIDESGMPKERFSAEFPKEGPSILRIQQVVRGDSAAYFCASSPRLGTTGGSSYNEQFFGPGTRLTVL.

This clone was found a few times. The chain couples TRBV25-1 to TRBJ1-4, with D perhaps TRBD1 (5 bases). The CDR3 is made up of 12 amino acids. V was trimmed by 2 bases and J by 7 bases, leaving 5 bases between them. Germline V CDR1 and CDR2: MGHDK, SYGVNS. DNA for the CDR3: TGTGCCAGCAGTGAACAGGGTGAAAAACTGTTTTTT. Protein: CASSEQGEKLFF.

The J gene is TRBJ1-6, the V gene TRBV6-6, with D tentatively TRBD1 (5 bases). CDR1 is MNHNY, CDR2 SVGAGI, per germline (reference sequence). This CDR3 has 15 residues. Trimming removed 3 bases at V and 9 bases at J, with 15 bases between. This CDR3 is CASSYEAGKGSPLHF. The CDR3 bases are TGTGCCAGCAGTTATGAGGCAGGGAAGGGTTCACCCCTCCACTTT.

The rearrangement uses TRBV20-1 and TRBJ1-2, with no clear D. V was clipped by 5 bases and J by 8 bases, with 12 bases between them. This CDR3 comprises 11 residues. CDR1 and CDR2 (germline): DFQATT, SNEGSKA (reference sequence). CDR3 region: CSAPRKEGYTF. CDR3 sequence (DNA): TGCAGTGCTCCCCGGAAGGAGGGCTACACCTTC.

This chain uses TRBV2 with TRBJ1-1, with 11 bases matching TRBD1. V dropped 4 bases and J dropped 3; count of bases not matched to a gene: 4. Germline V CDR1 and CDR2: SNHLY, FYNNEI. This CDR3 has 15 amino acids. CDR3 sequence (DNA): TGTGCCAGCAGTGGGACAGGGGGCGCCGACACTGAAGCTTTCTTT. Amino acids: CASSGTGGADTEAFF.

J is TRBJ2-5 and V is TRBV7-2, with TRBD2 identical over 10 bases. The ends lost 3 bases at V and 5 bases at J; junction bases unmatched: 12. Germline V gene lookup returns CDR1 SGHTA and CDR2 FQGNSA. The CDR3 has 17 residues. In DNA, the CDR3 is TGTGCCAGCAGCTTCCGACTAGCGGGTCTCGAAGGGGAGACCCAGTACTTC. Protein product: CASSFRLAGLEGETQYF.

The J gene is TRBJ2-7, the V gene TRBV18; TRBD2 matches at 14 bases. CDR3 length: 16 amino acids. Trimming removed 3 bases from V and 3 bases from J; junction bases left unmatched: 4. The germline V gene encodes CDR1 KGHSH and CDR2 LQKENI. The CDR3 sequence: CASSPGTSGGVYEQYF. The CDR3 DNA reads TGTGCCAGCTCACCCGGGACTAGCGGGGGAGTCTACGAGCAGTACTTC. Full variable domain (missing parts from reference TRBV18 and TRBJ2-7): NAGVMQNPRHLVRRRGQEARLRCSPMKGHSHVYWYRQLPEEGLKFMVYLQKENIIDESGMPKERFSAEFPKEGPSILRIQQVVRGDSAAYFCASSPGTSGGVYEQYFGPGTRLTVT.

This rearrangement joins TRBV4-3 to TRBJ2-2; 8 bases fit TRBD2. J was trimmed by 4 bases and V by 4 bases; bases with no gene match: 5. The CDR3 has 15 residues. In germline, CDR1 is LGHNA, CDR2 YSLEER. This CDR3 reads CASSPGGGATGELFF. As DNA, the CDR3 is TGCGCCAGCAGCCCCGGGGGGGGAGCCACCGGGGAGCTGTTTTTT.

The CDR3 protein is CASSDRRGGQGSPDTQYF. DNA of the CDR3: TGTGCCAGCAGTGACCGGAGGGGGGGACAGGGTAGCCCAGATACGCAGTATTTT. The V call is TRBV6-1, the J call TRBJ2-3; 9 bases map to TRBD1. Germline lookup yields CDR1 MNHNS and CDR2 SASEGT. V was pared by 3 bases and J by 4 bases, with 14 bases of the junction left unmatched. This CDR3 is 18 amino acids long.

The CDR3 DNA sequence: TGCGCCAGCAGCCCAGGGGGACAGGCCAGAACCCAGTACTTC. As protein: CASSPGGQARTQYF. The chain combines TRBV5-1 with TRBJ2-5; TRBD1 aligns across 8 bases. V dropped 4 bases and J dropped 8; count of bases not matched to a gene: 10. The CDR3 runs 14 residues. Germline lookup yields CDR1 SGHRS and CDR2 YFSETQ. Drawing the rest from reference TRBV5-1 and TRBJ2-5, the complete variable domain is KAGVTQTPRYLIKTRGQQVTLSCSPISGHRSVSWYQQTPGQGLQFLFEYFSETQRNKGNFPGRFSGRQFSNSRSEMNVSTLELGDSALYLCASSPGGQARTQYFGPGTRLLVL.

The J gene is TRBJ2-1, the V gene TRBV6-5; D gene uncertain. Trimming left V 0 bases short and J 7 bases short, with 16 bases between. CDR1 and CDR2 from the germline V gene are MNHEY and SVGAGI. The CDR3 runs 16 residues. This CDR3 is CASSYSTRVARNEQFF. CDR3 DNA sequence: TGTGCCAGCAGTTACTCGACCCGGGTAGCTAGGAATGAGCAGTTCTTC.

This chain uses TRBV14 with TRBJ2-7; 9 bases line up with TRBD2. Germline CDR1 SGHDN, CDR2 FVKESK. This CDR3 contains 17 residues. Trimming cost V 0 bases and J 6 bases; bases outside gene matches: 12. The CDR3 DNA follows: TGTGCCAGCAGCCAAGATTATACTGGCGGGGGGGTCGGCGAGCAGTACTTC. Protein sequence: CASSQDYTGGGVGEQYF.

This rearrangement joins TRBV6-1 to TRBJ2-5, with TRBD1 identical over 10 bases. The CDR3 has 14 amino acids. From germline, CDR1 is MNHNS and CDR2 SASEGT. V dropped 7 bases and J dropped 4; count of bases not matched to a gene: 6. The CDR3, as DNA: TGTGCCAGCACCCGACAGGGGGCCCTAGAGACCCAGTACTTC. This sequence encodes CASTRQGALETQYF.

This clone has only a few counts. The chain recombines TRBV7-2 with TRBJ2-3, with 9 positions matching TRBD2. CDR3 length equals 15 residues. Germline loops: CDR1 SGHTA, CDR2 FQGNSA. Germline trimming cut 2 bases from V and 5 bases from J; bases unmatched to any gene: 5. DNA for the CDR3: TGTGCCAGCAGCTTAAGCCTAGCGGGGTTAGATACGCAGTATTTT. Translating gives CASSLSLAGLDTQYF.